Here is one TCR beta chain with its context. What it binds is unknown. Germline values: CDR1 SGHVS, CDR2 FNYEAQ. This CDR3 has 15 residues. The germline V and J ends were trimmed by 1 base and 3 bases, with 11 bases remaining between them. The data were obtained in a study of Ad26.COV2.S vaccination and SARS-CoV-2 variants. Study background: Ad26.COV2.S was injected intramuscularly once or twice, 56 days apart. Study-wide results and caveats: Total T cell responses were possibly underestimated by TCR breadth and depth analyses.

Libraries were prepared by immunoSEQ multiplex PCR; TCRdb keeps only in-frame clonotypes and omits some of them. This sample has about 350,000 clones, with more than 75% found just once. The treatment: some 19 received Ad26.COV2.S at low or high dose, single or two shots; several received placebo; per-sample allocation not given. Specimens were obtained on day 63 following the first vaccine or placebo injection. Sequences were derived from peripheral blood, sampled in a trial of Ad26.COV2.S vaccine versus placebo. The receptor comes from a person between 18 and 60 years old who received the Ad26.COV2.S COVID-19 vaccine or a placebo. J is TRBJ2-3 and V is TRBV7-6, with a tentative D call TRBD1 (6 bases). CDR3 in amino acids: CASSLVMGATDTQYF. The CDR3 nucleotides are TGTGCCAGCAGCTTAGTGATGGGGGCGACAGATACGCAGTATTTT.